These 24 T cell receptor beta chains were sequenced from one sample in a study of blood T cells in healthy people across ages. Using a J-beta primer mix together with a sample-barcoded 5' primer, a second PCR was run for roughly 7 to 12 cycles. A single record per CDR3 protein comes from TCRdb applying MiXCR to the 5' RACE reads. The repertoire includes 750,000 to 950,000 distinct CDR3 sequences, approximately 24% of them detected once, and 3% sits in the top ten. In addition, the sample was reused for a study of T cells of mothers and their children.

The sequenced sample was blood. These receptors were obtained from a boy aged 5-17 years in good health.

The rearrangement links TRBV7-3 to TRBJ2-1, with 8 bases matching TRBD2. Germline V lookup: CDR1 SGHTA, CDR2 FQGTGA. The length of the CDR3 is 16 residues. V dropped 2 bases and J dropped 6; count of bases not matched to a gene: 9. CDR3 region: CASSLYRGGPGNEQFF. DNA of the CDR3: TGTGCCAGCAGCTTATATCGGGGGGGGCCCGGCAATGAGCAGTTCTTC.

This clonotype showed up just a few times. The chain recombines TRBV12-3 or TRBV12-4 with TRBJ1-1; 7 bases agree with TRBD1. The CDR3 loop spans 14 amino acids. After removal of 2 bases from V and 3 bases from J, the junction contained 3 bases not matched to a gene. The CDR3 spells CASSLRDRYTEAFF. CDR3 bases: TGTGCCAGCAGTTTACGGGACAGATACACTGAAGCTTTCTTT.

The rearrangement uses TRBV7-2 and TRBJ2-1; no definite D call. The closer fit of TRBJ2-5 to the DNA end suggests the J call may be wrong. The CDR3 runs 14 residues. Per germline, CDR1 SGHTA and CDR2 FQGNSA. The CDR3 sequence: CASSLGTFRETQYF. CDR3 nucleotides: TGTGCCAGCAGCTTAGGAACTTTTCGAGAGACCCAGTACTTC.

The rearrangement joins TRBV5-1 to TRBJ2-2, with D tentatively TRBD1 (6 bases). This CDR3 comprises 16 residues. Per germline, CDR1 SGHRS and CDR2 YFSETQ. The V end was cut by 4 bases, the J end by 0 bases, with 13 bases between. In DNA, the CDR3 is TGCGCCAGCAGCGGCCGAGACAGGACGAACACCGGGGAGCTGTTTTTT. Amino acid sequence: CASSGRDRTNTGELFF.

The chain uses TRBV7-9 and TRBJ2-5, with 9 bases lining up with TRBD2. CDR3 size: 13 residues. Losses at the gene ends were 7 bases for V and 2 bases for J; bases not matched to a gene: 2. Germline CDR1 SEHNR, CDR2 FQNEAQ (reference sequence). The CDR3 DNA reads TGTGCCAGCAACAGCGGGGGGCAAGAGACCCAGTACTTC. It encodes CASNSGGQETQYF.

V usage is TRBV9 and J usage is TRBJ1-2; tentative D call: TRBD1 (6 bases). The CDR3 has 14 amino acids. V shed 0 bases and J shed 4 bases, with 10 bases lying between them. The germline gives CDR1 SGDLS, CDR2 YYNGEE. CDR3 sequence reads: CASSVAQQGYGYTF. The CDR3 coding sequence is TGTGCCAGCAGCGTAGCCCAACAGGGCTATGGCTACACCTTC.

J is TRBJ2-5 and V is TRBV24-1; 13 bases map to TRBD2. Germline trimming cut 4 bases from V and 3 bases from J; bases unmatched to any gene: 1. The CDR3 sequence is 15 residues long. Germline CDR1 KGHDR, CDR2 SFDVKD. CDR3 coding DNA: TGTGCCACCAGTGACGGGACTAGCGGGAAAGAGACCCAGTACTTC. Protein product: CATSDGTSGKETQYF.

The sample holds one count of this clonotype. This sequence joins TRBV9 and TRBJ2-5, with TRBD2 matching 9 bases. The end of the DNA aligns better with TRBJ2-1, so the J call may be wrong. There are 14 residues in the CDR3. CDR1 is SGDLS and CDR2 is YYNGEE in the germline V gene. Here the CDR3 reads CASSDSGGRDEQFF. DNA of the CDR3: TGTGCCAGCAGCGACAGCGGGGGGCGGGATGAGCAGTTCTTC.

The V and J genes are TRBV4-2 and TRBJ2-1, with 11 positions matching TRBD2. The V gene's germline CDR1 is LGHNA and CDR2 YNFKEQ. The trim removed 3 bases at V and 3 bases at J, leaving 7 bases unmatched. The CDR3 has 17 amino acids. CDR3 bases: TGTGCCAGCAGCCAGACTCTAGCGGGGGGCAACTACAATGAGCAGTTCTTC. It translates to CASSQTLAGGNYNEQFF.

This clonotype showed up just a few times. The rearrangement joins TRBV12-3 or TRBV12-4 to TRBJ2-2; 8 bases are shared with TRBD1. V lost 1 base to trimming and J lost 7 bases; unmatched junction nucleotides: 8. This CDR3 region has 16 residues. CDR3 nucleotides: TGTGCCAGCAGTTTAGGACCACAGGGGGTTGGCGGGGAGCTGTTTTTT. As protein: CASSLGPQGVGGELFF.

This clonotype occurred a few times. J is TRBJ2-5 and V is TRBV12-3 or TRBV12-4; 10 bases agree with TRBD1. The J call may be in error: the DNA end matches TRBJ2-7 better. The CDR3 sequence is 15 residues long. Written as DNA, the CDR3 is TGTGCCAGCAGTCGCCGGGACAGGGGACTTGACGAGCAGTACTTC. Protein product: CASSRRDRGLDEQYF.

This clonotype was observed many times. The CDR3 region is CASSLVGSGPYEQYF. In nucleotides, the CDR3 is TGCGCCAGCAGCTTGGTCGGTAGCGGGCCCTACGAGCAGTACTTC. The rearrangement links TRBV5-1 to TRBJ2-7; 7 bases align to TRBD2. This CDR3 spans 15 amino acids. Trimming at V came to 0 bases and at J to 2 bases, leaving 5 bases not matched to a gene. Per the germline V gene, CDR1 is SGHRS and CDR2 is YFSETQ. Variable domain in full (rest from reference TRBV5-1 and TRBJ2-7): KAGVTQTPRYLIKTRGQQVTLSCSPISGHRSVSWYQQTPGQGLQFLFEYFSETQRNKGNFPGRFSGRQFSNSRSEMNVSTLELGDSALYLCASSLVGSGPYEQYFGPGTRLTVT.

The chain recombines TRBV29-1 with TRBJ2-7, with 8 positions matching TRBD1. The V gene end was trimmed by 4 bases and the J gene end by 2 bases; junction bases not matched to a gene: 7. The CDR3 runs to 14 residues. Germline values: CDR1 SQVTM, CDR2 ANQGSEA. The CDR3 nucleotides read TGCAGCGTTGCTCCTCGGACAGGGACCTACGAGCAGTACTTC. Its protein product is CSVAPRTGTYEQYF.

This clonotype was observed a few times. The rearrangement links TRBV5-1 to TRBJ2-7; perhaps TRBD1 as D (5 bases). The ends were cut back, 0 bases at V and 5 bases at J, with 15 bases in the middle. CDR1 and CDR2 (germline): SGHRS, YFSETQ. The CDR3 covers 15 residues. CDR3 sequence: CASSLVAKEGDEQYF. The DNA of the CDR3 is TGCGCCAGCAGCTTGGTCGCTAAGGAAGGGGACGAGCAGTACTTC.

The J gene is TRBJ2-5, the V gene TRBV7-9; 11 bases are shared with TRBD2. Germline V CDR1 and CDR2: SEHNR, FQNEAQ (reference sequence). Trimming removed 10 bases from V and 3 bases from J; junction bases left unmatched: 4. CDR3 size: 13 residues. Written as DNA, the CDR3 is TGTGCCACAGGGACTAGCGGAGAAGAGACCCAGTACTTC. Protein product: CATGTSGEETQYF.

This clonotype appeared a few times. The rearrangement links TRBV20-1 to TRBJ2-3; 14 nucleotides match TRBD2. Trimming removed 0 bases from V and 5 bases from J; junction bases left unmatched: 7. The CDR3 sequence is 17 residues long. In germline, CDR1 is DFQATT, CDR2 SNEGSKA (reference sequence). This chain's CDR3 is CSARETSGGVGIDTQYF. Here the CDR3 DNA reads TGCAGTGCTAGAGAGACTAGCGGGGGGGTGGGCATAGATACGCAGTATTTT.

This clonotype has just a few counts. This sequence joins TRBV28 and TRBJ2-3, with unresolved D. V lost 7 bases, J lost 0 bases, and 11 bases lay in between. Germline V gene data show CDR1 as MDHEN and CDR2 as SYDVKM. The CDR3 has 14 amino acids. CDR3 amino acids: CASTLALSTDTQYF. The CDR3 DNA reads TGTGCCAGCACCCTGGCACTTAGCACAGATACGCAGTATTTT.

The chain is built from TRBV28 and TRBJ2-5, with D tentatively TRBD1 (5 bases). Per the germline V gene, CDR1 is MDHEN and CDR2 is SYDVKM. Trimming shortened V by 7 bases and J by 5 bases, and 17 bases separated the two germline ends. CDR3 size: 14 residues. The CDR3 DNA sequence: TGTGCCAGCATTGGGATCAGGGTAGGGGAGACCCAGTACTTC. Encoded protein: CASIGIRVGETQYF.

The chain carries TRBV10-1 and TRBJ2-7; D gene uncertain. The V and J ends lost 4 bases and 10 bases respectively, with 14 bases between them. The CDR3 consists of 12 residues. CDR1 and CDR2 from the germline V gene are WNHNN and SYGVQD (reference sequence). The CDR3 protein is CASSATYEAQYF. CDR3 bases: TGCGCCAGCAGTGCGACCTATGAGGCCCAGTACTTC.

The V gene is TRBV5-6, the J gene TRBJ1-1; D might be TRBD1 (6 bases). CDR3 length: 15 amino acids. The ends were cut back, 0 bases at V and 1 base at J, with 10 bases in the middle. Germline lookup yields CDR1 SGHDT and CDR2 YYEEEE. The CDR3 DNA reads TGTGCCAGCAGCTTGGTGGCAGGGGCGAACACTGAAGCTTTCTTT. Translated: CASSLVAGANTEAFF.

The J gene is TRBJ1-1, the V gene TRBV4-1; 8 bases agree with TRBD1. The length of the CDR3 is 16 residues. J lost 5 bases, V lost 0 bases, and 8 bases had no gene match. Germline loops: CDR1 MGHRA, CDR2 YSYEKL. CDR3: CASSQERAGGQTEAFF. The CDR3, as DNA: TGCGCCAGCAGCCAAGAGAGGGCAGGGGGCCAGACTGAAGCTTTCTTT.

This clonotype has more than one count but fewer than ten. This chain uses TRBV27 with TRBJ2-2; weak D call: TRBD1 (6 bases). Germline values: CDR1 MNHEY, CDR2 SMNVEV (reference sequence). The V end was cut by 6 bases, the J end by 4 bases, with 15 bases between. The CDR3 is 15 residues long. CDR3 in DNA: TGTGCCAGCAGGTTTGGGGGCAGGGGCACCGGGGAGCTGTTTTTT. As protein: CASRFGGRGTGELFF.

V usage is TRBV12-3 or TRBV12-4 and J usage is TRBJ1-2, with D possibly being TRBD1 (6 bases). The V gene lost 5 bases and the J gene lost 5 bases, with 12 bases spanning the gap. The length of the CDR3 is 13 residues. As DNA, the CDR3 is TGTGCCAGCAGTATAGGACAGTTTTATGGCTACACCTTC. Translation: CASSIGQFYGYTF.

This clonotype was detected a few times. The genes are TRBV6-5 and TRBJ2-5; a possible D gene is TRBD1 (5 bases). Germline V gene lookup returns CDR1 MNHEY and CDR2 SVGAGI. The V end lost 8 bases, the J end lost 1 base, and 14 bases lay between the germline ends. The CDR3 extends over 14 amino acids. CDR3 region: CASGHYRFQETQYF. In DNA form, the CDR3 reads TGTGCCAGCGGACACTACAGGTTCCAAGAGACCCAGTACTTC.